This T cell receptor beta chain was obtained from a study of T-cell reconstitution after alpha-beta-depleted transplantation in children. The table lists this clonotype with many counts. Trimming shortened V by 1 base and J by 2 bases, and 7 bases separated the two germline ends. The CDR3 runs to 13 residues. Germline lookup yields CDR1 SGHRS and CDR2 YFSETQ. Unique molecular identifiers were used to barcode this TCRbeta library. TCRdb re-called the PCR reads with MiXCR, one entry per CDR3 protein. The sample includes 490,000 or so distinct CDR3 sequences, about 10% of them seen just once. The TCR comes from a child aged 2-9 years with inherited bone marrow failure, due to receive a stem cell transplant. The chain is built from TRBV5-1 and TRBJ2-7; D unclear. Sequencing used PBMCs, obtained before TCRalphabeta/CD19-depleted stem cell transplant. Written as DNA, the CDR3 is TGCGCCAGCAGCTTGAAGTCTGCCTACGAGCAGTACTTC. It specifies CASSLKSAYEQYF.